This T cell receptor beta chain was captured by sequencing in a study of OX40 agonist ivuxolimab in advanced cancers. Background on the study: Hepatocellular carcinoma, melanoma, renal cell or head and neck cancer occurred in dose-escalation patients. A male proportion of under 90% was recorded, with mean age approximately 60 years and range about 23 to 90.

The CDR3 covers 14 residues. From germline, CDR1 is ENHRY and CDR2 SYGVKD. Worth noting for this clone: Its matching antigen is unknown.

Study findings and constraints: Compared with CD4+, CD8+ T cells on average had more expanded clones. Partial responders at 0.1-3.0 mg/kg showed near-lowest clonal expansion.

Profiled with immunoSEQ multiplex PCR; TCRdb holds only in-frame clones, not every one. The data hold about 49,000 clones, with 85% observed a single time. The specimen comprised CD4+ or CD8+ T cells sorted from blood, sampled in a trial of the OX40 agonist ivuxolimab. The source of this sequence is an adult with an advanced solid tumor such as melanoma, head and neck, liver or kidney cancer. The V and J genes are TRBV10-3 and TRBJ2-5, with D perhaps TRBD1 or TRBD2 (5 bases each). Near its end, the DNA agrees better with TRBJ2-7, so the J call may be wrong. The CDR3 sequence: CAISDQGVAYEQYF. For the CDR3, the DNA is TGTGCCATCAGTGATCAGGGAGTGGCCTACGAGCAGTACTTC.